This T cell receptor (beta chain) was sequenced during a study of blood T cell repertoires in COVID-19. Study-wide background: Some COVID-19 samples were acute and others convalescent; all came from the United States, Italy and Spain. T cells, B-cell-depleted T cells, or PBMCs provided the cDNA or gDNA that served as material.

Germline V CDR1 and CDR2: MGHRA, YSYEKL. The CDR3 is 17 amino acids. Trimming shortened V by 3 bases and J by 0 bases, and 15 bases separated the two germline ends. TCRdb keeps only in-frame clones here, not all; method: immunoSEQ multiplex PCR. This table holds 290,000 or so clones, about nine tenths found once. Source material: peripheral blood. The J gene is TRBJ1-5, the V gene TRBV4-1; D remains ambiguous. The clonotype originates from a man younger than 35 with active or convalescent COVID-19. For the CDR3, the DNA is TGCGCCAGCAGCCATGACCGAGACACAGCTAGCAATCAGCCCCAGCATTTT. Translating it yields CASSHDRDTASNQPQHF.